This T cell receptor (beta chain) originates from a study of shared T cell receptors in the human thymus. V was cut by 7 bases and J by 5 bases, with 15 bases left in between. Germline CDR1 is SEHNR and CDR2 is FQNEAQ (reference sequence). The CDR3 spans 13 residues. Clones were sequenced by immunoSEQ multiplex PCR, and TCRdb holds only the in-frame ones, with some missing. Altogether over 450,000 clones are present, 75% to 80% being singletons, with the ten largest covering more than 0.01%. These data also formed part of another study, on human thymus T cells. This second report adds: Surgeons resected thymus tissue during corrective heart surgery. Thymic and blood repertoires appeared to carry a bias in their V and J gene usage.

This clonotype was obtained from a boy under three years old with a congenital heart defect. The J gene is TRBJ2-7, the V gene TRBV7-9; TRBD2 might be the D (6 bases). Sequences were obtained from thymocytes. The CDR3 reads CASTMRWGDEQYF. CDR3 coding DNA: TGTGCCAGCACTATGCGATGGGGGGACGAGCAGTACTTC.